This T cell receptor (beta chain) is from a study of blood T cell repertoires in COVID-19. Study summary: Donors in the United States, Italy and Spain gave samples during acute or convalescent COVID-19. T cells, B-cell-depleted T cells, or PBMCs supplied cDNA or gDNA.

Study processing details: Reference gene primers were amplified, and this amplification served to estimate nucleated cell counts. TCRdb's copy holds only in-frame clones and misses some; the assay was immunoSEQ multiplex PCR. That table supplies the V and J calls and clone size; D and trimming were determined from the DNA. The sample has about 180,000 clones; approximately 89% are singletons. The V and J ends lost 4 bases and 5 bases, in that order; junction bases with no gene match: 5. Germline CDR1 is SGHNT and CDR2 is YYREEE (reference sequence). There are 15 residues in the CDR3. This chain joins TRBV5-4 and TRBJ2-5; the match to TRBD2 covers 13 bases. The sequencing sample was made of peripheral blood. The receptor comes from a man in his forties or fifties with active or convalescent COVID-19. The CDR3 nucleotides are TGTGCCAGCAGCCGAGGGACTAGCGGGGTGGAGACCCAGTACTTC. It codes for CASSRGTSGVETQYF.